This T cell receptor (beta chain) was recovered during a study of T cells after yellow fever vaccination. Study-wide findings and caveats: Re-detected after boosting: most primary clones, 96% of CD4 and 80% to 90% of CD8.

The sample holds a few counts of this clonotype. Its antigen is still unknown. Conversion of TCR transcripts into cDNA relied on 5'RACE template switching, which added a universal primer site and UMIs. TCRdb re-called the 5' RACE reads with MiXCR, one entry per CDR3 protein. The sample comprises about 350,000 distinct CDR3 sequences, roughly 7.5% of which are singletons, and roughly a sixth rests with the top ten. The CDR3 is made up of 17 amino acids. The germline V and J ends were trimmed by 3 bases and 1 base, with 15 bases remaining between them. CDR1 MNHEY and CDR2 SVGAGI come from the germline V gene.

This sequence joins TRBV6-5 and TRBJ2-2; perhaps TRBD2 as D (5 bases). The sample here was PBMCs, taken about 49 days after the first yellow fever vaccination. This sequence originates from a man between 18 and 29 years old who received the YFV17D yellow fever vaccine. CDR3 loop: CASSYMRTSENTGELFF. CDR3 sequence (DNA): TGTGCCAGCAGTTATATGCGGACTTCCGAGAACACCGGGGAGCTGTTTTTT.